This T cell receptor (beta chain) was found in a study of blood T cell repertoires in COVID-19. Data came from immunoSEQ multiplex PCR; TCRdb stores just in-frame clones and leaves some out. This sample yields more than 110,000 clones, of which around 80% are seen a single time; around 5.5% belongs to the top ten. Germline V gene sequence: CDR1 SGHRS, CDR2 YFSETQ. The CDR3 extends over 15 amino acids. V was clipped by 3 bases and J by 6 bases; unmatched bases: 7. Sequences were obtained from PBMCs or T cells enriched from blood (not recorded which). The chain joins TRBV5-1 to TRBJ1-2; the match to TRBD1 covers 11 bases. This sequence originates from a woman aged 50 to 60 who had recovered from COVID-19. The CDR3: CASSYLPGQGDGYTF. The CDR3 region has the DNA TGCGCCAGCAGCTATCTTCCGGGACAGGGGGATGGCTACACCTTC. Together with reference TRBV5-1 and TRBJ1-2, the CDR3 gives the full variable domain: KAGVTQTPRYLIKTRGQQVTLSCSPISGHRSVSWYQQTPGQGLQFLFEYFSETQRNKGNFPGRFSGRQFSNSRSEMNVSTLELGDSALYLCASSYLPGQGDGYTFGSGTRLTVV.